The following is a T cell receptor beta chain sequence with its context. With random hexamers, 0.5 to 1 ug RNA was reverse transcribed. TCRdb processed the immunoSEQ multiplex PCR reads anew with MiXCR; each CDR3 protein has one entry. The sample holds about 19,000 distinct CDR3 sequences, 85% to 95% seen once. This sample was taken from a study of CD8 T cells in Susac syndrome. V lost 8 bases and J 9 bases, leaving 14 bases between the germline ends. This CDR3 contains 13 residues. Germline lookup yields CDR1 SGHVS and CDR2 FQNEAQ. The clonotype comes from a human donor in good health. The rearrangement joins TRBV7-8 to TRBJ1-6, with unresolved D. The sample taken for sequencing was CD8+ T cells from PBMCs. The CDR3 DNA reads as TGTGCCAGCGGGCTTTCTTCGGGTTCACCCCTCCACTTT. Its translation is CASGLSSGSPLHF. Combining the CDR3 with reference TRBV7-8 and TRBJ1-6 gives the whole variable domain GAGVSQSPRYKVAKRGQDVALRCDPISGHVSLFWYQQALGQGPEFLTYFQNEAQLDKSGLPSDRFFAERPEGSVSTLKIQRTQQEDSAVYLCASGLSSGSPLHFGNGTRLTVT.